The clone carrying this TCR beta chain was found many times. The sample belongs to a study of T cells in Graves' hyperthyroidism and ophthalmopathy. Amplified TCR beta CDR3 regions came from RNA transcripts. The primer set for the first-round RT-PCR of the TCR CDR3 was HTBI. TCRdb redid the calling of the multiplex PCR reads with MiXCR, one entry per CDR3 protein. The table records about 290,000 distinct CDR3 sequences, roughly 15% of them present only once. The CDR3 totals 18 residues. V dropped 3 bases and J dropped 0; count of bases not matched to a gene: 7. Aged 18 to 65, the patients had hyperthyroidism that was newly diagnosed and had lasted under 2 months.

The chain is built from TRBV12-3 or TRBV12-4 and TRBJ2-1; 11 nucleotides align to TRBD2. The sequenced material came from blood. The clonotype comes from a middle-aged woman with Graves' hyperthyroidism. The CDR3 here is CASSFLAGGRSSYNEQFF. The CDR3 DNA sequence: TGTGCCAGCAGTTTCTTAGCGGGAGGGAGAAGCTCCTACAATGAGCAGTTCTTC.